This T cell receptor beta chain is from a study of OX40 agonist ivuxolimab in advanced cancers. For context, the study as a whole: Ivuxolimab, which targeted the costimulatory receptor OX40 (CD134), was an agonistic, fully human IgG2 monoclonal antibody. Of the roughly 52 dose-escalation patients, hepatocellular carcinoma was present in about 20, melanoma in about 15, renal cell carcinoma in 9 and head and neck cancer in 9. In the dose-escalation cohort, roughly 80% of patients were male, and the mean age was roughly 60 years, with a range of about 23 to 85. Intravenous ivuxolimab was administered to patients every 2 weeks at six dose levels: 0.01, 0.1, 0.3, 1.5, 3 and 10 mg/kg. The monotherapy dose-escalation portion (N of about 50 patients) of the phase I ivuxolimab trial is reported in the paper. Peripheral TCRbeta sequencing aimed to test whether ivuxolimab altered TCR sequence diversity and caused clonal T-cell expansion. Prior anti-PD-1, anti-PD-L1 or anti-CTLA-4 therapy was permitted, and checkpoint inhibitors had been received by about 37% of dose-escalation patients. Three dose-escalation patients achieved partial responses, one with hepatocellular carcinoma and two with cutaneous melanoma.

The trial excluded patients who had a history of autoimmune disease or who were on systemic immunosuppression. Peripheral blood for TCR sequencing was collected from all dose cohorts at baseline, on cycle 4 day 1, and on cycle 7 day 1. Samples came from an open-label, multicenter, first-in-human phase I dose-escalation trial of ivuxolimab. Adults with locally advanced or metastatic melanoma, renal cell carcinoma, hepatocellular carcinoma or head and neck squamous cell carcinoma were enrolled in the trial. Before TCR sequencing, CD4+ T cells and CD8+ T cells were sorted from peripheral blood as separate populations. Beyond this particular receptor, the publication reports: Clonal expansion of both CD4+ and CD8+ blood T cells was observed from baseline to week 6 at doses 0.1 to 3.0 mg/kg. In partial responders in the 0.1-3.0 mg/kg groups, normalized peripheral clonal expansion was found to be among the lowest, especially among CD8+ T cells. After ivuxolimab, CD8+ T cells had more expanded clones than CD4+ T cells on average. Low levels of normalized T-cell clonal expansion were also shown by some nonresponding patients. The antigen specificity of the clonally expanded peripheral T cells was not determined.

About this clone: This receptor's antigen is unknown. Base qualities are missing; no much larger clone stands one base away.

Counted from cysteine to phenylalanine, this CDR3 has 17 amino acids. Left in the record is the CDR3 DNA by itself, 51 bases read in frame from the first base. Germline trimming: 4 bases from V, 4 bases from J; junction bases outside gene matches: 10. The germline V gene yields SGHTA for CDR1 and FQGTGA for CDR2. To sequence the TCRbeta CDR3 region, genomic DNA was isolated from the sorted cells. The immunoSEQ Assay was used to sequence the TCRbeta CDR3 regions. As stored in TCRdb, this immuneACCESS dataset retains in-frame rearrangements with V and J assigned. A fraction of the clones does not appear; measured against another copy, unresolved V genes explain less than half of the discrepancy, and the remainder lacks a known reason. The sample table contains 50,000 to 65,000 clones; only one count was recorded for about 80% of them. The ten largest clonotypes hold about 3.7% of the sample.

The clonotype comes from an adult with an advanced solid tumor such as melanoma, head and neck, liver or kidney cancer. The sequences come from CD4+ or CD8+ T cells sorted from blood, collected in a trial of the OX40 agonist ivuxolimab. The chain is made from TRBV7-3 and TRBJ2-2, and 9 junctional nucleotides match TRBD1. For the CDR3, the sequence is CASSSTQGALSTGELFF. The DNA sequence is TGTGCCAGCAGCTCGACACAGGGGGCCCTAAGCACCGGGGAGCTGTTTTTT.